This T cell receptor (beta chain) was documented in a study of HIV-infected children after antiretroviral therapy interruption. Germline V gives CDR1 DFQATT, CDR2 SNEGSKA (reference sequence). The length of the CDR3 is 15 residues. The V gene end was trimmed by 5 bases and the J gene end by 0 bases; junction bases not matched to a gene: 6. Unique molecular identifiers were included in an RNA-based 3' RACE TCR library. TCRdb reanalysed the 3' RACE reads using MiXCR and keeps one entry per CDR3 protein. The sample lists 6,000 to 7,500 distinct CDR3 sequences, roughly 15% seen once, with about 13% in the top ten. Treatment meaning: PENTA 11 planned treatment interruption arm or continuous ART arm.

The material was CD45RO+ CD8+ T cells from PBMCs, pooled from several time points, obtained from a donor given antiretroviral therapy, either interrupted or continuous. The subset: memory CD8+ CD45RO+ CD45RA- T cells. The J gene is TRBJ2-3, the V gene TRBV20-1; 9 nucleotides line up with TRBD1. The clonotype comes from a pool of human donors with HIV. This CDR3 reads CSAPSGTGSTDTQYF. Here the CDR3 DNA reads TGCAGTGCTCCATCCGGGACAGGGAGCACAGATACGCAGTATTTT.